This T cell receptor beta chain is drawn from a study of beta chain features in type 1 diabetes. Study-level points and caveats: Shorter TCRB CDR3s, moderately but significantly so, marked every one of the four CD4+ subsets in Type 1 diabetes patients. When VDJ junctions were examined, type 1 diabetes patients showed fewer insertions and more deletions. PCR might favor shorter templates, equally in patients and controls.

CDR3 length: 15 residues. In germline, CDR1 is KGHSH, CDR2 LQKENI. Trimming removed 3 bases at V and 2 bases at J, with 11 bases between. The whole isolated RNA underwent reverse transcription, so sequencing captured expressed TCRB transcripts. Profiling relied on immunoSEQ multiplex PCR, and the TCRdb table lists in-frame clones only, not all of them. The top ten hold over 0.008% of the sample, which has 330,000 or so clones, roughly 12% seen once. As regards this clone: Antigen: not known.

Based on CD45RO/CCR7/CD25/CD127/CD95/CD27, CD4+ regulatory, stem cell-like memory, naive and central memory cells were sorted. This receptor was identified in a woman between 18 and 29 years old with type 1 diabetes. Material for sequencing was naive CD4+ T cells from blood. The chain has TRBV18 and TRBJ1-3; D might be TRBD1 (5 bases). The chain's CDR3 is CASSPAQGPGNTIYF. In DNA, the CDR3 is TGTGCCAGCTCACCCGCGCAGGGCCCTGGAAACACCATATATTTT.